Below, 26 T cell receptor beta chains from the same sample are listed, as sequenced in a study of blood T cell repertoires in COVID-19. Clones were read by immunoSEQ multiplex PCR, and TCRdb kept only the in-frame ones, dropping some. The table lists about 200,000 clones, roughly nine tenths of them singletons, with about a fifth in the top ten. The material sequenced was peripheral blood. These receptors were collected from a man between 60 and 70 years old with active or convalescent COVID-19.

CDR3 DNA: TGTGCCAGCAGCTACGGGGGGAGCGGGGCAGATACGCAGTATTTT. Protein: CASSYGGSGADTQYF. The genes are TRBV7-2 and TRBJ2-3, with 7 bases that match TRBD2. This CDR3 region has 15 residues. Trimming took 4 bases from V and 4 from J; bases not matched to a gene: 8. CDR1 is SGHTA, CDR2 FQGNSA, per germline.

The chain has TRBV7-9 and TRBJ1-4, with 7 nucleotides matching TRBD1. Looked up from germline, CDR1 is SEHNR and CDR2 is FQNEAQ (reference sequence). This CDR3 spans 15 amino acids. Trimming cost V 5 bases and J 6 bases; bases outside gene matches: 9. This CDR3 reads CASSPLTGTDEKLFF. The DNA of the CDR3 is TGTGCCAGCAGCCCCCTGACGGGGACAGATGAAAAACTGTTTTTT. Complete variable domain (other parts from reference TRBV7-9 and TRBJ1-4): DTGVSQNPRHKITKRGQNVTFRCDPISEHNRLYWYRQTLGQGPEFLTYFQNEAQLEKSRLLSDRFSAERPKGSFSTLEIQRTEQGDSAMYLCASSPLTGTDEKLFFGSGTQLSVL.

This clone appeared a single time. The V call is TRBV6-6, the J call TRBJ1-2; 10 nucleotides match TRBD1. CDR3 size: 14 residues. V shed 4 bases, J shed 6 bases, and the junction held 5 bases outside the gene matches. The germline gives CDR1 MNHNY, CDR2 SVGAGI (reference sequence). The CDR3 region has the DNA TGTGCCAGCAGTTCCCCGGGGACAGGGGATGGCTACACCTTC. Translation gives CASSSPGTGDGYTF.

The rearrangement uses TRBV6-5 and TRBJ1-4; D not resolved. Germline V CDR1 and CDR2: MNHEY, SVGAGI. Trimming took off 2 bases at V and 7 bases at J, with 11 bases between the two ends. This CDR3 contains 14 residues. The CDR3 is CASSYGRRSEKLFF. Here the CDR3 DNA reads TGTGCCAGCAGTTACGGGAGGCGGAGTGAAAAACTGTTTTTT.

This rearrangement joins TRBV5-1 to TRBJ2-3, with a weak D call TRBD2 (6 bases). The CDR3 has 16 amino acids. Deletions cut 6 bases from V and 3 bases from J, with 20 bases between. Germline assignment: CDR1 SGHRS and CDR2 YFSETQ. CDR3 in amino acids: CASIGGAHGLTDTQYF. In DNA form, the CDR3 reads TGCGCCAGCATTGGCGGGGCTCACGGGTTAACAGATACGCAGTATTTT.

This clone appeared a few times. The V gene is TRBV5-1, the J gene TRBJ1-3; tentative D call: TRBD1 (6 bases). CDR3 size: 13 residues. Per germline, CDR1 SGHRS and CDR2 YFSETQ. Trimming took off 7 bases at V and 0 bases at J, with 8 bases between the two ends. The CDR3 nucleotides read TGCGCCAGCGGACAGAGCTCTGGAAACACCATATATTTT. It is translated as CASGQSSGNTIYF.

The chain couples TRBV5-5 to TRBJ2-7; D possibly corresponds to TRBD2 (7 bases). This CDR3 contains 16 residues. Germline V gene data show CDR1 as SGHKS and CDR2 as YYEKEE (reference sequence). With 0 bases removed from V and 6 bases from J, the gap between germline ends came to 19 bases. The CDR3 coding sequence is TGTGCCAGCAGCTTGGGACCGGGGGGCCCGACTCCCGAGCAGTACTTC. It specifies CASSLGPGGPTPEQYF.

The rearrangement joins TRBV5-1 to TRBJ1-3; 7 bases are a match to TRBD1. Unmatched junction bases numbered 7, after V lost 4 bases and J lost 3 bases. Per the germline V gene, CDR1 is SGHRS and CDR2 is YFSETQ. This CDR3 comprises 15 residues. In DNA form, the CDR3 reads TGCGCCAGCAGCACCGGGACAGCCGATGGAAACACCATATATTTT. Translated, it gives CASSTGTADGNTIYF.

With respect to this clone: The limits of the CDR3 on the DNA are not certain, so only TCRdb's listed CDR3 is given. This chain connects TRBV12-2 to TRBJ2-7; the D segment call TRBD1 is taken from the table without a DNA check. TRBV12-2 is described as a pseudogene. The CDR3 is made up of 15 amino acids, end residues included. The CDR3 is CASRKYLCQSYEQYF.

The chain links TRBV19 to TRBJ1-5, with D perhaps matching TRBD1 (6 bases). The germline V gene has CDR1 LNHDA and CDR2 SQIVND (reference sequence). This CDR3 region has 15 residues. Trimming stripped 9 bases from V and 0 bases from J, with 15 bases between. The CDR3 nucleotides read TGTGCCAGCGACAGGAAGGGTTATAGCAATCAGCCCCAGCATTTT. Its protein product is CASDRKGYSNQPQHF.

The chain combines TRBV9 with TRBJ2-3; possible D gene TRBD2, 6 bases. The CDR3 consists of 14 residues. Germline V CDR1 and CDR2: SGDLS, YYNGEE. V was clipped by 4 bases and J by 1 base, with 10 bases between them. The CDR3 region is CASSLEGRTDTQYF. The DNA of the CDR3 is TGTGCCAGCAGCCTGGAGGGCCGCACAGATACGCAGTATTTT. The full variable domain, its missing parts supplied by reference TRBV9 and TRBJ2-3, is DSGVTQTPKHLITATGQRVTLRCSPRSGDLSVYWYQQSLDQGLQFLIQYYNGEERAKGNILERFSAQQFPDLHSELNLSSLELGDSALYFCASSLEGRTDTQYFGPGTRLTVL.

The rearrangement joins TRBV19 to TRBJ1-4, with TRBD1 identical over 8 bases. There are 17 residues in the CDR3. V trimming: 6 bases; J trimming: 5 bases; junction bases outside the gene matches: 14. Germline V gene sequence: CDR1 LNHDA, CDR2 SQIVND (reference sequence). CDR3 loop: CASRHRQGLKPNEKLFF. Here the CDR3 DNA reads TGTGCCAGTAGACATCGACAGGGGCTCAAGCCAAATGAAAAACTGTTTTTT.

This chain connects TRBV14 to TRBJ1-1; 7 nucleotides agree with TRBD1. This CDR3 is built from 13 residues. V gave up 5 bases and J gave up 1 base; unmatched junction bases: 1. Germline loops: CDR1 SGHDN, CDR2 FVKESK. CDR3 DNA: TGTGCCAGCAGCTGGGACAGGAACACTGAAGCTTTCTTT. This translates into CASSWDRNTEAFF.

The rearrangement links TRBV7-9 to TRBJ1-3, with D uncertain. CDR1 and CDR2 from the germline V gene are SEHNR and FQNEAQ (reference sequence). V was cut by 2 bases and J by 0 bases, with 5 bases left in between. This CDR3 region has 14 residues. CDR3 in amino acids: CASSLQYSGNTIYF. The DNA of the CDR3 is TGTGCCAGCAGCTTACAGTACTCTGGAAACACCATATATTTT.

This clone has just a few counts. The CDR3 DNA sequence: TGTGCCAGCAGCTTAACTGCGAGGTCTGAAGCTTTCTTT. As protein: CASSLTARSEAFF. The J gene is TRBJ1-1, the V gene TRBV7-3; no clear D. This CDR3 comprises 13 residues. Between the trimmed V and J ends, which lost 0 bases and 6 bases, there was a span of 8 bases. Per germline, CDR1 SGHTA and CDR2 FQGTGA.

The chain employs TRBV7-2 and TRBJ2-5, with 8 bases matching TRBD1. This CDR3 region has 14 residues. Germline trimming cut 3 bases from V and 5 bases from J; bases unmatched to any gene: 5. Germline V gene lookup returns CDR1 SGHTA and CDR2 FQGNSA. CDR3 DNA: TGTGCCAGCAGCTTCGCAGGGGGCTCCGAGACCCAGTACTTC. Amino acids: CASSFAGGSETQYF.

The J gene is TRBJ1-1, the V gene TRBV19; weak D call: TRBD1 (6 bases). Germline loops: CDR1 LNHDA, CDR2 SQIVND (reference sequence). The V end was cut by 3 bases, the J end by 3 bases, with 14 bases between. This CDR3 comprises 15 residues. CDR3 loop: CASSMAGYRDTEAFF. CDR3 DNA: TGTGCCAGTAGTATGGCAGGATACAGGGACACTGAAGCTTTCTTT.

The rearrangement links TRBV19 to TRBJ1-6, with 9 bases identical to TRBD1. V lost 4 bases and J lost 8; bases outside the gene matches: 3. CDR3 length: 14 amino acids. CDR1 is LNHDA and CDR2 is SQIVND in the germline V gene (reference sequence). This CDR3 reads CASSTGQGYSPLHF. The CDR3 region has the DNA TGTGCCAGTAGTACCGGACAGGGGTATTCACCCCTCCACTTT. The full variable domain, rest sourced from reference TRBV19 and TRBJ1-6, is DGGITQSPKYLFRKEGQNVTLSCEQNLNHDAMYWYRQDPGQGLRLIYYSQIVNDFQKGDIAEGYSVSREKKESFPLTVTSAQKNPTAFYLCASSTGQGYSPLHFGNGTRLTVT.

The V gene is TRBV10-1, the J gene TRBJ2-3; possible D gene TRBD1, 5 bases. V was cut by 3 bases and J by 3 bases, with 10 bases left in between. The CDR3 spans 14 residues. Germline assignment: CDR1 WNHNN and CDR2 SYGVQD (reference sequence). CDR3 coding DNA: TGCGCCAGCAGTGAAGGTCAGGGAACAGATACGCAGTATTTT. This codes for CASSEGQGTDTQYF.

V usage is TRBV10-1 and J usage is TRBJ2-3; D is unclear. CDR1 WNHNN and CDR2 SYGVQD come from the germline V gene (reference sequence). The V end was cut by 7 bases, the J end by 6 bases, with 14 bases between. CDR3 length: 13 residues. CDR3 residues: CASTRLPGDTQYF. Written as DNA, the CDR3 is TGCGCCAGCACTAGGCTCCCTGGGGATACGCAGTATTTT.

The chain combines TRBV2 with TRBJ1-5, with 7 bases lining up with TRBD1. The V and J ends lost 7 bases and 6 bases, in that order; junction bases with no gene match: 9. The CDR3 length is 14 residues. CDR1 is SNHLY and CDR2 is FYNNEI in the germline V gene. CDR3 region: CASKGGAQSQPQHF. The DNA for the CDR3 is TGTGCCAGCAAAGGGGGCGCGCAAAGTCAGCCCCAGCATTTT.

The chain couples TRBV19 to TRBJ2-2; 9 bases are a match to TRBD2. V gave up 5 bases and J gave up 4 bases; unmatched junction bases: 5. The CDR3 is made up of 15 amino acids. Germline assignment: CDR1 LNHDA and CDR2 SQIVND (reference sequence). The CDR3 loop reads CASSPSGGLTGELFF. Written as DNA, the CDR3 is TGTGCCAGTAGTCCCAGCGGGGGGCTCACCGGGGAGCTGTTTTTT.

The rearrangement uses TRBV11-2 and TRBJ2-5; 7 bases are a match to TRBD1. CDR1 and CDR2 (germline): SGHAT, FQNNGV. The CDR3 loop spans 14 amino acids. V was clipped by 4 bases and J by 2 bases; unmatched bases: 4. The CDR3 DNA follows: TGTGCCAGCAGCTACCCGGGACAGCAAGAGACCCAGTACTTC. Translating gives CASSYPGQQETQYF.

The rearrangement joins TRBV18 to TRBJ2-1; the D gene is possibly TRBD1 (5 bases). Germline V lookup: CDR1 KGHSH, CDR2 LQKENI. The germline V and J ends were trimmed by 2 bases and 2 bases, with 13 bases remaining between them. This CDR3 is built from 16 residues. In DNA form, the CDR3 reads TGTGCCAGCTCACCAACCCAGGGCAGCGCCTACAATGAGCAGTTCTTC. Residues: CASSPTQGSAYNEQFF.

The chain employs TRBV5-4 and TRBJ2-3; 12 bases match TRBD2. In germline, CDR1 is SGHNT, CDR2 YYREEE (reference sequence). This CDR3 region has 16 residues. Trimming removed 3 bases from V and 2 bases from J; junction bases left unmatched: 4. CDR3 protein: CASSSRLAGDTDTQYF. CDR3 bases: TGTGCCAGCAGCTCCAGACTAGCGGGGGACACAGATACGCAGTATTTT.

The chain is built from TRBV18 and TRBJ1-3; D unclear. Per germline, CDR1 KGHSH and CDR2 LQKENI. The CDR3 sequence is 14 residues long. V was clipped by 3 bases and J by 3 bases, with 9 bases between them. The CDR3 loop reads CASSPWGGGNTIYF. Written as DNA, the CDR3 is TGTGCCAGCTCACCGTGGGGAGGTGGAAACACCATATATTTT. The whole variable domain, remainder taken from reference TRBV18 and TRBJ1-3, is NAGVMQNPRHLVRRRGQEARLRCSPMKGHSHVYWYRQLPEEGLKFMVYLQKENIIDESGMPKERFSAEFPKEGPSILRIQQVVRGDSAAYFCASSPWGGGNTIYFGEGSWLTVV.